Below, 14 T cell receptor beta chains from the same sample are listed, as sequenced in a study of tumor-infiltrating lymphocytes in primary liver carcinoma (dated by TCRdb to about 2017). Reads for this sample came from an Illumina HiSeq 2500. A constant-region primer and ProtoScript II reverse transcriptase were used to reverse-transcribe TCRbeta-specific cDNA from roughly 0.5 ug total RNA. The TCRbeta libraries were prepared through three rounds of nested multiplex PCR following a slightly modified ARM-PCR procedure. The first two PCR rounds used multiplex TRBV1-TRBV30 forward primers with a Cbeta reverse primer, each for 10 cycles. The raw public reads went through TCRdb reprocessing: fastp at Q25, MiXCR clone calling, in-frame beta chains kept. One record per CDR3 amino acid sequence lists the most common genes and DNA. Recorded for this sample are around 330,000 distinct CDR3 sequences; around 50% of them occurred a single time. The ten largest clonotypes hold over 15% of the sample.

TRIzol reagent was used to extract blood RNA from unsorted whole blood, while the DNeasy Blood & Tissue kit provided the germline DNA. The sequenced sample consisted of peripheral blood. These receptors were obtained from a woman aged 25 to 39 with primary liver carcinoma and hepatitis B virus infection.

This clonotype showed up just a few times. The chain uses TRBV28 and TRBJ2-3; 8 bases fit TRBD1. V lost 5 bases to trimming and J lost 4 bases; unmatched junction nucleotides: 8. Per the germline V gene, CDR1 is MDHEN and CDR2 is SYDVKM. The CDR3 is 15 residues long. CDR3 sequence reads: CASSPTGGPADTQYF. For the CDR3, the DNA is TGTGCCAGCAGTCCTACAGGGGGACCCGCAGATACGCAGTATTTT.

This clonotype was picked up many times. The V call is TRBV11-2, the J call TRBJ2-1, with TRBD1 as a possible D gene (6 bases). Trimming took 4 bases from V and 13 from J, leaving 14 bases between them. Per the germline V gene, CDR1 is SGHAT and CDR2 is FQNNGV. The CDR3 totals 12 residues. CDR3 DNA: TGTGCCAGCAGCTCCAGGGGATCTGACCAGTTCTTC. Amino acids: CASSSRGSDQFF.

On this clonotype itself: A read error may account for a junction end that differs from germline. The CDR3: CASSLERGALYEQCF. Written as DNA, the CDR3 is TGTGCCAGCAGCTTAGAAAGGGGGGCGCTTTACGAGCAATGCTTC. J is TRBJ2-7 and V is TRBV11-2; the D gene could be TRBD1 or TRBD2 (6 bases each). The CDR3 is 15 residues long. Germline loops: CDR1 SGHAT, CDR2 FQNNGV.

This clonotype showed up many times. V gene TRBV14 combines with J gene TRBJ2-3; the D is unclear. Germline V CDR1 and CDR2: SGHDN, FVKESK. CDR3 length: 14 residues. Deletions cut 0 bases from V and 8 bases from J, with 12 bases between. The CDR3 sequence: CASSQDLGLGTQYF. The CDR3, as DNA: TGTGCCAGCAGCCAAGATCTCGGTTTGGGTACGCAGTATTTT.

The chain carries TRBV10-3 and TRBJ2-1; tentative D call: TRBD2 (6 bases). This CDR3 contains 15 residues. Germline assignment: CDR1 ENHRY and CDR2 SYGVKD. The V gene lost 3 bases and the J gene lost 5 bases, with 14 bases spanning the gap. CDR3 bases: TGTGCCATCAGTGAAGTTAGCGGAGCTAACAATGAGCAGTTCTTC. This translates into CAISEVSGANNEQFF.

This chain connects TRBV12-3 or TRBV12-4 to TRBJ1-1; tentatively, D is TRBD1 (6 bases). This CDR3 region has 14 residues. Trimming removed 6 bases at V and 7 bases at J, with 18 bases between. In DNA, the CDR3 is TGTGCCAGCAGAAGATCCGGGACAACTGTTGAAGCTTTCTTT. Its translation is CASRRSGTTVEAFF.

As to this clonotype: One junction end does not reproduce the germline sequence, and a read error may be involved. V usage is TRBV29-1 and J usage is TRBJ2-1; the D gene is possibly TRBD2 (6 bases). CDR3 length: 12 residues. CDR1 is SQVTM and CDR2 is ANQGSEA in the germline V gene. The chain's CDR3 is CSVEERGREQYF. The CDR3 DNA sequence: TGCAGCGTTGAAGAAAGGGGACGGGAGCAGTATTTC.

This chain links TRBV2 with TRBJ2-4, with a weak D call TRBD2 (6 bases). CDR1 is SNHLY, CDR2 FYNNEI, per germline. The CDR3 sequence is 12 residues long. V was trimmed by 6 bases and J by 5 bases, leaving 8 bases between them. DNA for the CDR3: TGTGCCAGCAGGGGACTTGAAAACATTCAGTACTTC. This gives the protein CASRGLENIQYF.

The chain recombines TRBV12-5 with TRBJ2-7; D remains ambiguous. V was pared by 6 bases and J by 3 bases, with 9 bases between. The CDR3 covers 12 residues. Germline V CDR1 and CDR2: LGHNT, FRNRAP. The DNA of the CDR3 is TGTGCTAGTGGGGGCGGATACTACGAGCAGTACTTC. The encoded protein is CASGGGYYEQYF.

The gene calls are TRBV13 and TRBJ2-1; unclear D gene. This CDR3 spans 14 amino acids. The V gene lost 1 base and the J gene lost 5 bases, with 9 bases spanning the gap. CDR1 and CDR2 from the germline V gene are PRHDT and FYEKMQ (reference sequence). In DNA form, the CDR3 reads TGTGCCAGCAGCTTAGAACAAGCTAACAATGAGCAGTTCTTC. This translates into CASSLEQANNEQFF.

The chain recombines TRBV7-9 with TRBJ2-1; no definite D call. This CDR3 has 11 residues. Trimming left V 5 bases short and J 9 bases short, with 8 bases between. Per the germline V gene, CDR1 is SEHNR and CDR2 is FQNEAQ (reference sequence). CDR3 coding DNA: TGTGCCAGCAGCAATAGTGTTGAGCAGTTCTTC. Its protein is CASSNSVEQFF.

As for this clonotype: Since no conserved phenylalanine or tryptophan closes the CDR3, a read error is the likely cause. CDR3 residues: CASSEDMRNTGELFS. The CDR3 DNA reads as TGCGCGAGCAGCGAGGACATGCGGAACACCGGGGAGCTGTTTTCT. The chain is built from TRBV11-2 and TRBJ2-2, with a possible D match to TRBD1 (5 bases). Germline CDR1 SGHAT, CDR2 FQNNGV. There are 15 residues in the CDR3.

On this clonotype: A read error may produce the germline difference seen at one junction end. The chain joins TRBV13 to TRBJ2-5; 11 nucleotides align to TRBD1. Looked up from germline, CDR1 is PRHDT and CDR2 is FYEKMQ (reference sequence). This CDR3 region has 15 residues. The CDR3 loop reads CVSSLDRGPHETQYF. CDR3 sequence (DNA): TGTGTCAGCAGCTTGGACAGGGGGCCCCACGAGACCCAGTACTTC.

The V call is TRBV10-3, the J call TRBJ1-5, with a weak D call TRBD1 (5 bases). The CDR3 contains 15 residues. From germline, CDR1 is ENHRY and CDR2 SYGVKD. The V gene lost 3 bases and the J gene lost 0 bases, with 9 bases spanning the gap. The CDR3 DNA is TGTGCCATCAGTGACAGGGACCCTAGCAATCAGCCCCAGCATTTT. Translation: CAISDRDPSNQPQHF.